This T cell receptor (beta chain) was captured in a study of control samples from healthy donors and cancer patients (dated by TCRdb to about 2020). The method behind the library was the immunoSEQ multiplex PCR assay. Here the immuneACCESS table is served through TCRdb, limited to in-frame sequences with V and J called. Missing clones are a known gap in these copies; in checked studies unresolved V genes cover under half, and the rest lacks a known reason. A total of roughly 130,000 clones appear in this sample, 90% of them only once. The top ten clonotypes cover approximately 2.7% of the sample. Notes on this clone: What this receptor recognizes is not known. Base qualities are not provided; no much larger clone lies one nucleotide away.

Sequenced: blood. The receptor was isolated from a man aged 18 to 35 in good health.

For the CDR3, the sequence is CASSSRDTLSGANVLTF. The nucleotides are TGTGCCAGCAGTTCGAGGGACACCCTCTCTGGGGCCAACGTCCTGACTTTC. The V gene is TRBV27 and the J gene is TRBJ2-6, with TRBD1 perhaps the D gene, on 6 matching bases. Counted from cysteine to phenylalanine, this CDR3 has 17 amino acids. CDR3 DNA only is kept here, 51 bases in frame from base 1. V and J are truncated by 4 bases and 0 bases respectively, leaving an intervening sequence of 13 bases. The germline V gene (reference sequence) supplies CDR1 MNHEY and CDR2 SMNVEV.